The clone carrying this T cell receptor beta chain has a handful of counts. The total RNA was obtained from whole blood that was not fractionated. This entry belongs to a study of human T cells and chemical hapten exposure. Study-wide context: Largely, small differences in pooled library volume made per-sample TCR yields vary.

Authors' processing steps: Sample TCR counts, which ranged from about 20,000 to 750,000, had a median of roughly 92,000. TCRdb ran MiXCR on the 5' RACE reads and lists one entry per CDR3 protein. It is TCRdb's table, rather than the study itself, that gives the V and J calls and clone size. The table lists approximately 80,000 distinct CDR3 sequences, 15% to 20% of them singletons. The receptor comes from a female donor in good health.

The CDR3 nucleotides read TGTGCCAGCAGTTTGCGGGACAGGCCGGGGACAGATACGCAGTATTTT. Protein product: CASSLRDRPGTDTQYF. The chain employs TRBV2 and TRBJ2-3; 8 bases agree with TRBD1. Per germline, CDR1 SNHLY and CDR2 FYNNEI. The CDR3 has 16 residues. V lost 5 bases and J lost 3; bases outside the gene matches: 10.